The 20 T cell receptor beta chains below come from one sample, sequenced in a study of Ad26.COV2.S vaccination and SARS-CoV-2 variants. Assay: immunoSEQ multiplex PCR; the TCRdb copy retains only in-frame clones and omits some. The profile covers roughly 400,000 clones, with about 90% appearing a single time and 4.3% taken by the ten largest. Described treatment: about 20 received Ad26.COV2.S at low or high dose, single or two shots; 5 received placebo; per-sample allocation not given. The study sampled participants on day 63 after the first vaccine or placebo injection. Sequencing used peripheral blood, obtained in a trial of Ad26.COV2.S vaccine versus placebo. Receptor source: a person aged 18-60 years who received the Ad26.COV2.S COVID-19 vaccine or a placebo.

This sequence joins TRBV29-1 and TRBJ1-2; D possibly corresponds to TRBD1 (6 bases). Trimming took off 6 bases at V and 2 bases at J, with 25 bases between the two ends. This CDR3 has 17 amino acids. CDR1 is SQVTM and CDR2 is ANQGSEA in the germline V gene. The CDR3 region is CSVRKTSGTSSNYGYTF. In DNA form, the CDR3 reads TGCAGCGTCCGAAAAACGTCCGGGACAAGTTCGAACTATGGCTACACCTTC. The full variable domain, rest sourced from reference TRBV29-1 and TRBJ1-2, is SAVISQKPSRDICQRGTSLTIQCQVDSQVTMMFWYRQQPGQSLTLIATANQGSEATYESGFVIDKFPISRPNLTFSTLTVSNMSPEDSSIYLCSVRKTSGTSSNYGYTFGSGTRLTVV.

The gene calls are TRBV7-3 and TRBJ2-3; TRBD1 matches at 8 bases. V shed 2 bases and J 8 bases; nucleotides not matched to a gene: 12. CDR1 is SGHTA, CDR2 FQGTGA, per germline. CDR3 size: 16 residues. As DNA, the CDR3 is TGTGCCAGCAGCTTATATGGGCGGCAGGGGGCGGGTACGCAGTATTTT. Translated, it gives CASSLYGRQGAGTQYF.

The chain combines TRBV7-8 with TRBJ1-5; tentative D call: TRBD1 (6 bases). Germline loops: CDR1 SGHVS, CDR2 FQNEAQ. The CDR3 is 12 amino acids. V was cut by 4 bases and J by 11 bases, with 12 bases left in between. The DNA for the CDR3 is TGTGCCAGCAGCTCGGGGCCAGGGGCCCAGCATTTT. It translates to CASSSGPGAQHF.

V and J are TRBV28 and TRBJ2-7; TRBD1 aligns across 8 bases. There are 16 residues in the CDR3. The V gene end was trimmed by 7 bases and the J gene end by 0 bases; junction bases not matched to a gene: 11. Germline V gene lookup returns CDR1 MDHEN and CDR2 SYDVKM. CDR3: CASTLGPGGASYEQYF. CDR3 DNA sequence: TGTGCCAGCACCTTGGGGCCAGGGGGCGCCTCCTACGAGCAGTACTTC.

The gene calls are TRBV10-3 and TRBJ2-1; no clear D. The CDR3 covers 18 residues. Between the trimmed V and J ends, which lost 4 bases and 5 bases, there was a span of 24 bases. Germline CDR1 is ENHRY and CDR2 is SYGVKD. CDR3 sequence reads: CAISVPPGPVNKDNEQFF. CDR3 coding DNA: TGTGCCATCAGTGTCCCCCCCGGCCCTGTAAACAAGGACAATGAGCAGTTCTTC.

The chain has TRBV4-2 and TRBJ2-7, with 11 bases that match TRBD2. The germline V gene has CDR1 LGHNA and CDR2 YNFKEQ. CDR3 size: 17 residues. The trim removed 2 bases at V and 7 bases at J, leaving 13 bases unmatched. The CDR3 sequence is CASSQLSGRASGGEQYF. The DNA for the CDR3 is TGTGCCAGCAGCCAACTTAGCGGGAGGGCCTCAGGTGGGGAGCAGTACTTC.

The CDR3 is CASSASTSLGEQYF. The CDR3 region has the DNA TGTGCCAGCAGCGCATCAACTAGTCTGGGGGAGCAGTACTTC. This rearrangement joins TRBV7-2 to TRBJ2-7; tentatively, D is TRBD2 (5 bases). CDR3 length: 14 residues. The ends were cut back, 5 bases at V and 7 bases at J, with 18 bases in the middle. The germline CDR1 and CDR2 sequences are SGHTA and FQGNSA.

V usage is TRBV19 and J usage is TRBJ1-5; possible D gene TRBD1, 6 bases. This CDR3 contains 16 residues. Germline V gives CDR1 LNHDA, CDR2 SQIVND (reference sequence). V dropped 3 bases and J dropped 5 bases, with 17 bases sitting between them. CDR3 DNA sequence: TGTGCCAGTAGTATCGGACAGCCTACAGTAGATCAGCCCCAGCATTTT. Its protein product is CASSIGQPTVDQPQHF.

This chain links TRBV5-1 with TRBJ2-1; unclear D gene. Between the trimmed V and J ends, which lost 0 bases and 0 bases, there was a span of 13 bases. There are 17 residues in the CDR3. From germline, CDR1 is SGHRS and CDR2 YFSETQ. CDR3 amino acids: CASSLGAQVSSYNEQFF. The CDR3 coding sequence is TGCGCCAGCAGCTTGGGGGCGCAGGTCAGCTCCTACAATGAGCAGTTCTTC. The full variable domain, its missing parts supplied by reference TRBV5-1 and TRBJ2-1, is KAGVTQTPRYLIKTRGQQVTLSCSPISGHRSVSWYQQTPGQGLQFLFEYFSETQRNKGNFPGRFSGRQFSNSRSEMNVSTLELGDSALYLCASSLGAQVSSYNEQFFGPGTRLTVL.

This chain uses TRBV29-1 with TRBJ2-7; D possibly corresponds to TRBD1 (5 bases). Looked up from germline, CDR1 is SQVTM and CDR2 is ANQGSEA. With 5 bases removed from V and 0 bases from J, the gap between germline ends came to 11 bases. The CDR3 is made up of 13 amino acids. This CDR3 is CSVTPDTSYEQYF. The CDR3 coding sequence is TGCAGCGTTACACCGGACACCTCCTACGAGCAGTACTTC.

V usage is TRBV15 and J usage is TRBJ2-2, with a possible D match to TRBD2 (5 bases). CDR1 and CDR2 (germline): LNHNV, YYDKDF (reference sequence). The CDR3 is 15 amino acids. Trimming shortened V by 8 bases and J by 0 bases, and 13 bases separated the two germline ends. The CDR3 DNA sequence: TGTGCCACCCTCCTATGGCGGGCGAACACCGGGGAGCTGTTTTTT. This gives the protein CATLLWRANTGELFF.

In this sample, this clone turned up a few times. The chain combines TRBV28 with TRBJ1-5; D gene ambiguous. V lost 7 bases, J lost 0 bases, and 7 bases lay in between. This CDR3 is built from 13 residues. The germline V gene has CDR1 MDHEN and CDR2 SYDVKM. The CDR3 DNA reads TGTGCCAGCAATCGGTATAGCAATCAGCCCCAGCATTTT. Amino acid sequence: CASNRYSNQPQHF.

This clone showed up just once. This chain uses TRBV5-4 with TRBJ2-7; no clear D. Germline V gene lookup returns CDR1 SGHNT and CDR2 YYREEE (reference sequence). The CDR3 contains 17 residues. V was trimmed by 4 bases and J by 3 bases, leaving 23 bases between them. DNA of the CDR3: TGTGCCAGCAGCGCAGAACCCGATTACAGCCCTGGCTACGAGCAGTACTTC. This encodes CASSAEPDYSPGYEQYF.

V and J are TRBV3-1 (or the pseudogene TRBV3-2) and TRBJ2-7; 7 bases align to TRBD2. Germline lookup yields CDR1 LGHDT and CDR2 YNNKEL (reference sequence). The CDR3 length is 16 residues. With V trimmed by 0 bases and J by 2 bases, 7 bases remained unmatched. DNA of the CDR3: TGTGCCAGCAGCCAAGAAGCGGGACGGGACGCCTACGAGCAGTACTTC. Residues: CASSQEAGRDAYEQYF.

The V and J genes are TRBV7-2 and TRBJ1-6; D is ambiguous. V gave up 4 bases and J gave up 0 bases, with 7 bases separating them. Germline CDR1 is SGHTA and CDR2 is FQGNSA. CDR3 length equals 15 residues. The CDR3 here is CASSSDLSYNSPLHF. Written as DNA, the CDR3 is TGTGCCAGCAGCTCGGACCTCTCCTATAATTCACCCCTCCACTTT.

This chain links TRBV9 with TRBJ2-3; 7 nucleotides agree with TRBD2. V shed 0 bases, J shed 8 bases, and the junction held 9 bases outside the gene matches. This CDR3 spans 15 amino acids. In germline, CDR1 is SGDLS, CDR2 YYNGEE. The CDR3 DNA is TGTGCCAGCAGCGTAGAGGTCGAGGGCGGGAGTACGCAGTATTTT. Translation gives CASSVEVEGGSTQYF.

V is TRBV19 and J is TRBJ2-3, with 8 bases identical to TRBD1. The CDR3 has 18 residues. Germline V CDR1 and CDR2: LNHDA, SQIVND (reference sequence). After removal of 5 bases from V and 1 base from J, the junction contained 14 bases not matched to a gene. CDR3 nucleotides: TGTGCCAGTAGTCTCCCTGAGGACAGGGATGCCGGCACAGATACGCAGTATTTT. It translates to CASSLPEDRDAGTDTQYF.

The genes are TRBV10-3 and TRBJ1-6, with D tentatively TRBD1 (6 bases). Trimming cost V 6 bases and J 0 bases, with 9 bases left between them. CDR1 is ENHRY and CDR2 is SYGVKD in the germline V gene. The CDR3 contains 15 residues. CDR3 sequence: CAISQGTSYNSPLHF. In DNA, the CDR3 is TGTGCCATCAGCCAGGGGACCTCCTATAATTCACCCCTCCACTTT.

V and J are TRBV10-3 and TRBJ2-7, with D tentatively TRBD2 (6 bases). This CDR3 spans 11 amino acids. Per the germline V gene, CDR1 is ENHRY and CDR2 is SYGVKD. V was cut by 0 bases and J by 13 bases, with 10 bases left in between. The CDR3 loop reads CAISESERAYF. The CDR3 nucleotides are TGTGCCATCAGTGAGTCGGAGCGGGCCTACTTC.

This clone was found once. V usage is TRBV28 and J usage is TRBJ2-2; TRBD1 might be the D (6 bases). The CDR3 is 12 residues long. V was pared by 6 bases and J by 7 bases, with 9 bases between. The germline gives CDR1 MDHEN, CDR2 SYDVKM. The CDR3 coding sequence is TGTGCCAGCAGGCCGGACAGCGGGGAGCTGTTTTTT. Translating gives CASRPDSGELFF.